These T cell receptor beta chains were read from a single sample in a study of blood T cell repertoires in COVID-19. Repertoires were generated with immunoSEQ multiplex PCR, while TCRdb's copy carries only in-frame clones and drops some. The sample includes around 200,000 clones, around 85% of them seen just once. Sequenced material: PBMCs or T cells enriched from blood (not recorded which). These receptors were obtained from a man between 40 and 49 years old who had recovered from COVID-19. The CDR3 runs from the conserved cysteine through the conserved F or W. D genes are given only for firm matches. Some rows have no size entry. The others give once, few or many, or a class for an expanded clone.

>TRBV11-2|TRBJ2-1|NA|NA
TGTGCCAGCAGCTTGAGTTCGTACAATGAGCAGTTCTTC
CASSLSSYNEQFF
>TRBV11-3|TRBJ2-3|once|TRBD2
TGTGCCAGCAGCTTATACAGGATCCGACTAGCGGGAGTCGGGACAGATACGCAGTATTTT
CASSLYRIRLAGVGTDTQYF
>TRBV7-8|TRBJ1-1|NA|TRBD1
TGTGCCAGCAGCACCAGACAGGGGACGAACACTGAAGCTTTCTTT
CASSTRQGTNTEAFF
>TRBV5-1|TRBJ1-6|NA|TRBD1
TGCGCCAGCAGCTCGACCCCCGGACAGGGGAAGTCACCCCTCCACTTT
CASSSTPGQGKSPLHF
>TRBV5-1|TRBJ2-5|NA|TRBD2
TGCGCCAGCAGCTCCGGACTAGTGGTGAGAAAAGAGACCCAGTACTTC
CASSSGLVVRKETQYF
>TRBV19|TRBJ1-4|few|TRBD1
TGTGCCAGTAGTAAAGACAGGGTGGATGAAAAACTGTTTTTT
CASSKDRVDEKLFF
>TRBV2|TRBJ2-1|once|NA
TGTGCCAGCAGTAAAGACAAATACAATGAGCAGTTCTTC
CASSKDKYNEQFF
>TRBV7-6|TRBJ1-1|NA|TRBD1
TGTGCCAGCAGCTTAGGGATACAGGGGGCCACTGAAGCTTTCTTT
CASSLGIQGATEAFF
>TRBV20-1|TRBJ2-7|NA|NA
TGCAGTGCCCGGAGGGGAGCCGAGCAGTACTTC
CSARRGAEQYF
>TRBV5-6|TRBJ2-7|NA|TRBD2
TGTGCCAGCAGGCGAACTAGCGGGAGTCTTTACGAGCAGTACTTC
CASRRTSGSLYEQYF
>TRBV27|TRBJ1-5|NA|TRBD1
TGTGCCAGCAGCACGACAGGGGGCAGGAATCAGCCCCAGCATTTT
CASSTTGGRNQPQHF
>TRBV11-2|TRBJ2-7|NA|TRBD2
TGTGCCAGCACATCGACTAGCGGGAGTCTCGAGCAGTACTTC
CASTSTSGSLEQYF
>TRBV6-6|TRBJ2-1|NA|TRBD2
TGTGCCAGCAGCCACTTTGGACTAGCGGGAGGCAGCTCCTACAATGAGCAGTTCTTC
CASSHFGLAGGSSYNEQFF
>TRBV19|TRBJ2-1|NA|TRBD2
TGTGCCAGTAGTATAAGGACTAGCGGGACTCTTCTCAATGAGCAGTTCTTC
CASSIRTSGTLLNEQFF
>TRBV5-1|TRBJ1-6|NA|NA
TGCGCCAGCAGCTTGGGGCAGGGCAGCTCACCCCTCCACTTT
CASSLGQGSSPLHF
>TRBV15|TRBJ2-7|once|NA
TGTGCCACCAGCAGGGATACTCGGGGATCCTACGAGCAGTACTTC
CATSRDTRGSYEQYF
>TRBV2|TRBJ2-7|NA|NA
TGTGCCAGTGGTGGTGGCAGGCTAACCTACGAGCAGTACTTC
CASGGGRLTYEQYF
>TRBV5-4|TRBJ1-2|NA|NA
TGTCCAGCAAGGCACTCGTACCAGGAAAGCTATGGCTACACCTTC
CPARHSYQESYGYTF
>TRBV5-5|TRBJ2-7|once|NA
TGTGCCAGCAGCTTCGCCACGCAGGTCCCCTACGAGCAGTACTTC
CASSFATQVPYEQYF
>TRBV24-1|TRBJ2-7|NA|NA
TGTGCCACCAGCGAGCGGGACACCTACGAGCAGTACTTC
CATSERDTYEQYF
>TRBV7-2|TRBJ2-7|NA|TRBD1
TGTGCCAGCAGCCCCTCCTGGGGACAGGGGGTTCCCTACGAGCAGTACTTC
CASSPSWGQGVPYEQYF
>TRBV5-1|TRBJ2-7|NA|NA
TGCGCCAGCAGCCTGGGGGCAGTCACCCACGAGCAGTACTTC
CASSLGAVTHEQYF
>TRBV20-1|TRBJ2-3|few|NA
TGCAGTGCCTACAGGACAGATACGCAGTATTTT
CSAYRTDTQYF
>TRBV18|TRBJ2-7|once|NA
TGTGCCAGCTCACCAGGACAGAGCTCCTACGAGCAGTACTTC
CASSPGQSSYEQYF
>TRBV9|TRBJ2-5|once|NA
TGTGCCAGCAGCCTTCACAGGGAACAAGAGACCCAGTACTTC
CASSLHREQETQYF
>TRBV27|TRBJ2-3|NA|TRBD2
TGTGCCAGCAGTTTTATAGCGGGAGGAACAGATACGCAGTATTTT
CASSFIAGGTDTQYF